Below are 6 T cell receptor beta chains sequenced from a single sample in a study of regulatory T cells in long-lasting Graves disease. For TCR beta, libraries came from iRepertoire HTBI primers and Arm-PCR of CDR3 regions. A single record per CDR3 protein comes from TCRdb applying MiXCR to the multiplex PCR reads. The table records roughly 500,000 distinct CDR3 sequences, 14% of them present only once. Time point: newly diagnosed GD, antithyroid drugs for less than 3 months. Extracted RNA from PBMCs served as the source of the TCR library. These data also featured in a second study, about T cells in Graves' hyperthyroidism and ophthalmopathy.

The sample in question was peripheral blood mononuclear cells (PBMCs), obtained at new diagnosis, from a patient treated with antithyroid drugs. The source is a woman aged 45-59 years with Graves disease.

This clonotype was observed at least ten times. The V and J genes are TRBV18 and TRBJ2-1; 8 nucleotides agree with TRBD2. The CDR3 is 14 amino acids. Germline V gene lookup returns CDR1 KGHSH and CDR2 LQKENI. The junction had 8 bases not matched to a gene; V was cut back by 5 bases and J by 8 bases. The CDR3 DNA reads TGTGCCAGCTCATCAGAAGCGGGAGCGGATGAGCAGTTCTTC. Its translation is CASSSEAGADEQFF.

This sequence joins TRBV12-3 or TRBV12-4 and TRBJ2-1; 9 nucleotides line up with TRBD1. The CDR3 runs to 16 residues. V gave up 5 bases and J gave up 5 bases; unmatched junction bases: 10. The CDR3 sequence is CASSLFPGQGDNEQFF. CDR3 nucleotides: TGTGCCAGCAGTCTATTTCCGGGACAGGGTGACAATGAGCAGTTCTTC.

This clonotype was counted a few times. This sequence joins TRBV28 and TRBJ2-3; TRBD2 matches 8 bases. This CDR3 is built from 15 residues. CDR1 is MDHEN and CDR2 is SYDVKM in the germline V gene. V lost 7 bases to trimming and J lost 4 bases; unmatched junction nucleotides: 10. CDR3 sequence (DNA): TGTGCCAGCATCAAAGCGGGAGTCGCCTCAGATACGCAGTATTTT. As protein: CASIKAGVASDTQYF.

Ten or more counts support this clonotype. The chain uses TRBV20-1 and TRBJ2-5; possible D gene TRBD2, 5 bases. V dropped 3 bases and J dropped 4 bases, with 18 bases sitting between them. Germline V CDR1 and CDR2: DFQATT, SNEGSKA (reference sequence). This CDR3 region has 15 residues. In DNA form, the CDR3 reads TGCAGTGCTAGCCCCCCTACTAGTGTAAGAGAGACCCAGTACTTC. This translates into CSASPPTSVRETQYF.

A few counts support this clonotype. This chain connects TRBV5-8 to TRBJ1-1; 7 bases agree with TRBD1. V was clipped by 5 bases and J by 4 bases; unmatched bases: 5. The CDR3 covers 13 residues. CDR1 and CDR2 from the germline V gene are SGHTS and YDEGEE. CDR3 loop: CASRKTGVTEAFF. The CDR3 DNA reads TGTGCCAGCAGGAAAACAGGGGTCACTGAAGCTTTCTTT.

At least ten counts were recorded for this clonotype. The chain joins TRBV7-9 to TRBJ2-3; TRBD2 aligns across 10 bases. With 6 bases clipped from V and 6 bases from J, the junction kept 12 bases outside the gene matches. The CDR3 loop spans 16 amino acids. CDR1 and CDR2 from the germline V gene are SEHNR and FQNEAQ (reference sequence). The CDR3 region has the DNA TGTGCCAGCAGACCTACACGTCAGCGGGAGGGGGATACGCAGTATTTT. Its protein product is CASRPTRQREGDTQYF.